The clone carrying this T cell receptor beta chain was recorded a few times. The record originates from a study of human T cells and chemical hapten exposure. With 0 bases removed from V and 4 bases from J, the gap between germline ends came to 12 bases. Germline V gives CDR1 MNHEY, CDR2 SVGAGI. The CDR3 is 16 amino acids. What the library attached to individual cDNA molecules were unique molecular identifiers. In the authors' workflow: Sample TCR totals centred on a median of about 92,000, ranging about 20,000 to 750,000. TCRdb re-derived calls from the RACE reads in MiXCR, one entry per CDR3 protein. TCRdb's processing, not the authors', yielded these V and J calls. This sample yields fewer than 130,000 distinct CDR3 sequences, of which about 11% are seen a single time; around 3.4% belongs to the top ten. The time point was: patch test 1, 2 weeks after DPC sensitization. The treatment is: therapeutic diphenylcyclopropenone sensitization with weekly scalp DPC. Each donor was an alopecia patient between 18 and 70 years of age who qualified for DPC.

This specimen consisted of whole blood, obtained in connection with sensitization to the hapten diphenylcyclopropenone (DPC). The TCR comes from a woman in her thirties or forties with alopecia areata. Some clones in this sample may be carry-over from other donors' samples. The gene calls are TRBV6-5 and TRBJ2-2; TRBD2 is a possible D gene (5 bases). The CDR3 loop is CASSYSRENPTGELFF. CDR3 DNA sequence: TGTGCCAGCAGTTACTCTAGGGAGAACCCCACCGGGGAGCTGTTTTTT.